Below are 18 T cell receptor beta chains sequenced from a single sample in a study of T cell changes during pregnancy in multiple sclerosis. Clones were read by immunoSEQ multiplex PCR, and TCRdb kept only the in-frame ones, dropping some. This sample has under 75,000 clones, with roughly 90% found just once. This specimen consisted of peripheral blood, obtained in the third trimester of pregnancy. These receptors came from a female donor in good health, enrolled as a control in a pregnancy study.

In its sample, this clone was seen a few times. The J gene is TRBJ2-7, the V gene TRBV13, with 7 bases lining up with TRBD1. CDR3 length equals 14 residues. Trimming removed 5 bases from V and 7 bases from J; junction bases left unmatched: 11. From germline, CDR1 is PRHDT and CDR2 FYEKMQ (reference sequence). CDR3 protein: CASSRETGSREQYF. Written as DNA, the CDR3 is TGTGCCAGCAGCCGTGAGACAGGGTCTCGGGAGCAGTACTTC.

The rearrangement links TRBV29-1 to TRBJ2-7; 10 bases align to TRBD2. Trimming at V came to 2 bases and at J to 7 bases, leaving 5 bases not matched to a gene. This CDR3 is built from 13 residues. Germline V lookup: CDR1 SQVTM, CDR2 ANQGSEA. The CDR3 DNA reads as TGCAGCGTTGAAAGAGCGGGGGGGCAAGAGCAGTACTTC. Encoded protein: CSVERAGGQEQYF.

V and J are TRBV19 and TRBJ2-3; TRBD2 matches 9 bases. Looked up from germline, CDR1 is LNHDA and CDR2 is SQIVND (reference sequence). There are 15 residues in the CDR3. The ends lost 8 bases at V and 4 bases at J; junction bases unmatched: 10. The CDR3 DNA reads as TGTGCCAGTCGGTCGGCGGGAGGGCCGGCAGATACGCAGTATTTT. Its protein is CASRSAGGPADTQYF.

The chain couples TRBV5-1 to TRBJ2-1; 7 bases align to TRBD1. Germline V gene lookup returns CDR1 SGHRS and CDR2 YFSETQ. The CDR3 runs to 15 residues. The trim removed 3 bases at V and 7 bases at J, leaving 10 bases unmatched. The CDR3 is CASSSRQGTKNEQFF. CDR3 DNA: TGCGCCAGCAGCTCTCGACAGGGAACGAAGAATGAGCAGTTCTTC.

This sequence joins TRBV5-6 and TRBJ2-5, with 11 bases fitting TRBD2. The CDR3 sequence is 14 residues long. Germline V gene sequence: CDR1 SGHDT, CDR2 YYEEEE. V shed 1 base and J 5 bases; nucleotides not matched to a gene: 1. DNA of the CDR3: TGTGCCAGCAGCTTGACTAGCGGGAGTGAGACCCAGTACTTC. It specifies CASSLTSGSETQYF.

This clone was seen once. This chain links TRBV11-3 with TRBJ2-7, with D unresolved. Germline V gene lookup returns CDR1 SGHNT and CDR2 YENEEA. Trimming left V 1 base short and J 3 bases short, with 13 bases between. This CDR3 is built from 15 residues. The CDR3 DNA sequence: TGTGCCAGCAGCTTAGCGGCAGGTGTAGGCTACGAGCAGTACTTC. This sequence encodes CASSLAAGVGYEQYF. The full variable domain, completed using reference TRBV11-3 and TRBJ2-7, is EAGVVQSPRYKIIEKKQPVAFWCNPISGHNTLYWYLQNLGQGPELLIRYENEEAVDDSQLPKDRFSAERLKGVDSTLKIQPAELGDSAVYLCASSLAAGVGYEQYFGPGTRLTVT.

The sample holds one count of this clone. The chain links TRBV19 to TRBJ2-2; TRBD1 aligns across 7 bases. Germline assignment: CDR1 LNHDA and CDR2 SQIVND (reference sequence). V shed 7 bases, J shed 1 base, and the junction held 9 bases outside the gene matches. The CDR3 spans 16 residues. The CDR3 bases are TGTGCCAGTACCATAGACAGGGTTGGGAACACCGGGGAGCTGTTTTTT. Translation: CASTIDRVGNTGELFF.

The chain is built from TRBV11-3 and TRBJ2-7; 7 positions match TRBD2. CDR1 and CDR2 (germline): SGHNT, YENEEA. V lost 2 bases and J lost 2; bases outside the gene matches: 6. CDR3 length: 15 amino acids. CDR3 DNA: TGTGCCAGCAGCTTATTAGCGGGTGCCCCCTACGAGCAGTACTTC. Protein: CASSLLAGAPYEQYF.

The chain uses TRBV4-3 and TRBJ2-7, with D maybe TRBD2 (7 bases). The CDR3 extends over 17 amino acids. Germline V lookup: CDR1 LGHNA, CDR2 YSLEER. Trimming left V 1 base short and J 6 bases short, with 22 bases between. The CDR3 bases are TGCGCCAGCAGCCAAGGCCTCGGGGGGCGTGGGGGCTCCGAGCAGTACTTC. This sequence encodes CASSQGLGGRGGSEQYF.

V gene TRBV5-4 combines with J gene TRBJ1-3, with D possibly TRBD1 on 5 matching bases. In germline, CDR1 is SGHNT, CDR2 YYREEE (reference sequence). The CDR3 totals 15 residues. Trimming took 2 bases from V and 2 from J, leaving 11 bases between them. DNA for the CDR3: TGTGCCAGCAGCTTAACCGGGACTGCTGGAAACACCATATATTTT. Translating gives CASSLTGTAGNTIYF.

The CDR3 region has the DNA TGCGCCAGCAGCCCCTCGTCTTCGAACACCGGGGAGCTGTTTTTT. Translation: CASSPSSSNTGELFF. The chain employs TRBV5-1 and TRBJ2-2; D uncertain. The germline V and J ends were trimmed by 4 bases and 0 bases, with 10 bases remaining between them. Germline lookup yields CDR1 SGHRS and CDR2 YFSETQ. The CDR3 runs 15 residues.

The chain has TRBV7-2 and TRBJ1-5; weak D call: TRBD1 (5 bases). CDR1 is SGHTA, CDR2 FQGNSA, per germline. Deletions cut 6 bases from V and 9 bases from J, with 18 bases between. The CDR3 loop spans 14 amino acids. In nucleotides, the CDR3 is TGTGCCAGCAGTTCGGACCGGGGGATTTGGCCCCAGCATTTT. Its protein is CASSSDRGIWPQHF.

The chain joins TRBV30 to TRBJ2-5, with D possibly being TRBD1 (5 bases). Germline loops: CDR1 GTSNPN, CDR2 SVGIG (reference sequence). The V gene lost 3 bases and the J gene lost 0 bases, with 14 bases spanning the gap. The CDR3 loop spans 15 amino acids. Here the CDR3 reads CAWSSRQTHQETQYF. DNA of the CDR3: TGTGCCTGGAGCTCAAGACAGACTCACCAAGAGACCCAGTACTTC.

V gene TRBV7-2 combines with J gene TRBJ2-2, with 9 nucleotides matching TRBD2. Unmatched junction bases numbered 7, after V lost 2 bases and J lost 6 bases. CDR1 and CDR2 (germline): SGHTA, FQGNSA. The CDR3 contains 16 residues. CDR3 protein: CASSLNLAGYSGELFF. The CDR3 nucleotides read TGTGCCAGCAGCTTAAATCTAGCGGGATACTCCGGGGAGCTGTTTTTT.

This clone was observed a few times. The rearrangement links TRBV21-1 to TRBJ1-5. TRBV21-1 is shown as a pseudogene. CDR3 length equals 15 residues. This chain's CDR3 is CASSKARAGNQPQHF. The CDR3 DNA sequence: TGTGCCAGCAGCAAAGCGCGGGCTGGCAATCAGCCCCAGCATTTT.

This clone was counted a single time. Here the CDR3 DNA reads TGTGCCAGCAGCTTCGGTATGGGACAGGGTAACTATGGCTACACCTTC. Protein: CASSFGMGQGNYGYTF. V gene TRBV7-9 combines with J gene TRBJ1-2, with 9 nucleotides matching TRBD1. J lost 1 base, V lost 3 bases, and 6 bases had no gene match. Germline CDR1 and CDR2: SEHNR and FQNEAQ (reference sequence). CDR3 size: 16 residues.

This clone was recorded only once. CDR3 bases: TGTGCCAGCCGACTAGCGGGGGGGACCGGGGAGCTGTTTTTT. Amino acids: CASRLAGGTGELFF. V is TRBV6-1 and J is TRBJ2-2, with 14 bases lining up with TRBD2. V lost 8 bases and J lost 5; bases outside the gene matches: 1. The CDR3 runs to 14 residues. Germline CDR1 MNHNS, CDR2 SASEGT.

The rearrangement joins TRBV6-5 to TRBJ1-2; 7 bases are a match to TRBD1. The CDR3 loop spans 13 amino acids. Germline values: CDR1 MNHEY, CDR2 SVGAGI. J was trimmed by 5 bases and V by 6 bases; bases with no gene match: 6. CDR3 DNA: TGTGCCAGCAGAAGGGACAGCAAGTATGGCTACACCTTC. This encodes CASRRDSKYGYTF.